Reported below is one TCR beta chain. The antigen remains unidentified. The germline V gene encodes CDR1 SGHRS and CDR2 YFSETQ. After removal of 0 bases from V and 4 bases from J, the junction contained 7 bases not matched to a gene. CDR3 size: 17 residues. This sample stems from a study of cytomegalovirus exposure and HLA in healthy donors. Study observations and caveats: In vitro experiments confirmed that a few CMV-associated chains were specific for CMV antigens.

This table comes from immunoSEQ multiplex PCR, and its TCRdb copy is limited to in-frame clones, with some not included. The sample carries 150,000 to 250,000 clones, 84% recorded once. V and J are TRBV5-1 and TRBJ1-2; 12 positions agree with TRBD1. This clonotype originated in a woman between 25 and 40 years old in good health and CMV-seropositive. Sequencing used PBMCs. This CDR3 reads CASSLARDRGQAYGYTF. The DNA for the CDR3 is TGCGCCAGCAGCTTGGCCAGGGACAGGGGGCAAGCCTATGGCTACACCTTC.